This TCR beta chain was found in a study of human T cells and chemical hapten exposure. Study-wide background: 2% DPC applied to a roughly 2 cm by roughly 2 cm arm area sensitized donors. In the roughly 24-week study, patients were dosed weekly with diphenylcyclopropenone on the scalp throughout.

The time point was: patch test 2, 6 weeks after DPC sensitization. Treatment denoted: therapeutic diphenylcyclopropenone sensitization with weekly scalp DPC. The starting material, unfractionated whole blood, was used for total RNA extraction. Germline CDR1 is WSHSY and CDR2 is SAAADI. V lost 6 bases and J lost 2, with 14 bases in between. This CDR3 has 14 residues. TCRdb re-called the RACE reads with MiXCR, one entry per CDR3 protein. The repertoire holds some 27,000 distinct CDR3 sequences, 7.5% to 10% seen once, with 5.5% to 7% in the top ten. The sample holds many counts of this clonotype. The antigen is unknown. Regarding the study as a whole: The study found that DPC sensitization did not change TCRs above 1 in 1000 frequency.

The source is a man aged 25 to 40 with alopecia areata. Some clones in this sample may be carry-over from other donors' samples. This specimen was whole blood, taken in connection with sensitization to the hapten diphenylcyclopropenone (DPC). The chain couples TRBV10-2 to TRBJ2-7; possible D gene TRBD2, 5 bases. The CDR3 sequence: CASRDGEFTYEQYF. The DNA for the CDR3 is TGCGCCAGCAGGGACGGGGAGTTCACCTACGAGCAGTACTTC.